The clone carrying this T cell receptor (beta chain) was observed a handful of times. The CDR3 runs 15 residues. Germline V gives CDR1 SGHRS, CDR2 YFSETQ. Between the trimmed V and J ends, which lost 0 bases and 10 bases, there was a span of 17 bases. The sample comes from a study of blood T cell repertoires in COVID-19. As for the study in general: From the United States, Italy and Spain came samples of acute and convalescent COVID-19. From T cells, B-cell-depleted T cells, or PBMCs came the material, which was cDNA or gDNA.

Clones were sequenced by immunoSEQ multiplex PCR, and TCRdb holds only the in-frame ones, with some missing. The sample comprises some 300,000 clones, around 86% of which are singletons, and around 1.2% rests with the top ten. This TCR was sampled from a man between 65 and 79 years old with acute or convalescent COVID-19. The V and J genes are TRBV5-1 and TRBJ2-1; TRBD2 might be the D (6 bases). Sequences were obtained from peripheral blood. The CDR3 protein is CASSLGHRSGREQFF. DNA for the CDR3: TGCGCCAGCAGCTTGGGGCATAGGAGTGGGAGGGAGCAGTTCTTC.